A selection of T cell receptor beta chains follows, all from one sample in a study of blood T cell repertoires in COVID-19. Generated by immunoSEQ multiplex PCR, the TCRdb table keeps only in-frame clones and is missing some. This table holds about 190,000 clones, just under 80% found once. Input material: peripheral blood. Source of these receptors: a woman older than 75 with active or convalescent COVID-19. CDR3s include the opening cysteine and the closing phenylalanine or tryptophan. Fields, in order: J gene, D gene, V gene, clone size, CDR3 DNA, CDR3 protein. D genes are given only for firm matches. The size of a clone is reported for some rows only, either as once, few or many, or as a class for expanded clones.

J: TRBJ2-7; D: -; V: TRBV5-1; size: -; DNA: TGCGCCAGCAGCTTGAACCGGGACATTACATACGAGCAGTACTTC; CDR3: CASSLNRDITYEQYF
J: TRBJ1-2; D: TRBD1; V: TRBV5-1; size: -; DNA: TGCGCCAGCAGCCCAGGACAGGGGAACTATGGCTACACCTTC; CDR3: CASSPGQGNYGYTF
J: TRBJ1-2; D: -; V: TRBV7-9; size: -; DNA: TGTGCCAGCAGCCCGGAACAGCAAGGCTACACCTTC; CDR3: CASSPEQQGYTF
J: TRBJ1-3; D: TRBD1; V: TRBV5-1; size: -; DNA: TGCGCCAGCAGCCAAACCGGGACAGCTGGAAACACCATATATTTT; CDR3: CASSQTGTAGNTIYF
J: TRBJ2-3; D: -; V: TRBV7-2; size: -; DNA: TGTGCCAGCAGCCCCCGCGGGTTTACGCAGTATTTT; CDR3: CASSPRGFTQYF
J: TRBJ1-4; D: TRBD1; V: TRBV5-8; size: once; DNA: TGTGCCAGCAGCATGGGGACAGGGAGCAATGAAAAACTGTTTTTT; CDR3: CASSMGTGSNEKLFF
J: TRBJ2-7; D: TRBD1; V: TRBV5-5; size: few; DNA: TGTGCCAGCAGCTACAGGGGACCCTACGAGCAGTACTTC; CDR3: CASSYRGPYEQYF
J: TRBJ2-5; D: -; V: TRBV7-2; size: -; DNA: TGTGCCAGCAGCTTAGATGGCTACCGGCTTGCGGCCCAGTACTTC; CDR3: CASSLDGYRLAAQYF
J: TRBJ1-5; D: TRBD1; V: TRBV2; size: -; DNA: TGTGCCAGCAGTGGACAGGGAAGTAGCAATCAGCCCCAGCATTTT; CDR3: CASSGQGSSNQPQHF
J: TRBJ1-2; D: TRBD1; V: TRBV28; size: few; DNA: TGTGCCAGCAGTTTAGGGGGACAGGGCTACACCTTC; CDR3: CASSLGGQGYTF
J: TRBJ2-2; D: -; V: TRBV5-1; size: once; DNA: TGCGCCAGCAGCTTGGAGGGACACGCGATCACCGGGGAGCTGTTTTTT; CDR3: CASSLEGHAITGELFF
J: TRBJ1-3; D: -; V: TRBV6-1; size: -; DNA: TGTGCCAGCAGTGAGGAGGAAGGGTTTGGAAACACCATATATTTT; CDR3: CASSEEEGFGNTIYF
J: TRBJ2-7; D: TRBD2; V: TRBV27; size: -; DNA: TGTGCCAGCAGTTTATCAGCGGGGGAGCAGTACTTC; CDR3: CASSLSAGEQYF
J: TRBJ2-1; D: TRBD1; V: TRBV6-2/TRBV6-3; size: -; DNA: TGTGCCAGCAGTTACGACAGGGCAACCTACAATGAGCAGTTCTTC; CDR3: CASSYDRATYNEQFF
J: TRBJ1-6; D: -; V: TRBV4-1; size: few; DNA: TGCGCCAGCAGCCAAGAGACCGGGAGAGTAGGATCACCCCTCCACTTT; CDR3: CASSQETGRVGSPLHF
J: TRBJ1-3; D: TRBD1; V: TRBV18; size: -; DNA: TGTGCCAGCTCACACGGACAGGGATCAAACACCATATATTTT; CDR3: CASSHGQGSNTIYF
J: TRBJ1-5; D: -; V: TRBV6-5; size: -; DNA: TGTGCCAGCGATGGACAGTCAACTCAGCCCCAGCATTTT; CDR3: CASDGQSTQPQHF
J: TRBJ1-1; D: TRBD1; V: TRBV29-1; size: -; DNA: TGCAGCGTCGTTGACAGGGGGATCTCTGAAGCTTTCTTT; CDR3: CSVVDRGISEAFF